The entry below describes one T cell receptor (beta chain). Its antigen is unidentified. The sample belongs to a study of cytomegalovirus exposure and HLA in healthy donors. Findings and caveats of the study: Among the most significant clusters, several appeared linked to common viral pathogens in a later analysis.

V lost 0 bases and J lost 0, with 8 bases in between. CDR1 and CDR2 from the germline V gene are SGDLS and YYNGEE. The length of the CDR3 is 15 residues. This PCR relied on a set of 60 Vbeta primers and 13 Jbeta primers. Profiled with immunoSEQ multiplex PCR; TCRdb holds only in-frame clones, not every one. The repertoire holds 95,000 to 150,000 clones, with roughly 76% as singletons. The chain employs TRBV9 and TRBJ2-3; TRBD2 might be the D (5 bases). Sequenced: PBMCs. The TCR was taken from a man aged 25 to 40 in good health and CMV-seronegative. The CDR3: CASSVAGISTDTQYF. The CDR3 DNA is TGTGCCAGCAGCGTAGCCGGGATTAGCACAGATACGCAGTATTTT.